These T cell receptor beta chains were read from a single sample in a study of blood T cell repertoires in COVID-19. The assay was immunoSEQ multiplex PCR, and TCRdb's table has in-frame clones only and misses some. The sample lists around 310,000 clones; over 75% were seen once. The sequenced sample consisted of PBMCs or T cells enriched from blood (not recorded which). The receptor source for this set is a woman aged 40 to 49 who had recovered from COVID-19. Each CDR3 is given with its conserved first and last residue. A D gene is named only where the DNA matches it firmly. Clone size, where shown, is once, few, many, or a class for clones that have expanded.

CDR3 length: 13
J gene: TRBJ1-2
clone size: -
V gene: TRBV6-5
D gene: -
CDR3 DNA: TGTGCCAGCAGCACCACAGGAGACCTTGGCTACACCTTC
CDR3 protein: CASSTTGDLGYTF

CDR3 length: 15
J gene: TRBJ2-7
clone size: -
V gene: TRBV28
D gene: TRBD1
CDR3 DNA: TGTGCCAGCAGTTTACCCGGGACAGGGGTTCGGGGGCAGTACTTC
CDR3 protein: CASSLPGTGVRGQYF

CDR3 length: 11
J gene: TRBJ1-2
clone size: -
V gene: TRBV30
D gene: -
CDR3 DNA: TGTGCCTGGGCAGTAGGGGGTGGCTACACCTTC
CDR3 protein: CAWAVGGGYTF

CDR3 length: 18
J gene: TRBJ1-5
clone size: -
V gene: TRBV24-1
D gene: TRBD1
CDR3 DNA: TGTGCCACCAGTGATTTGCAGAGACAGGGGTCGAGCAATCAGCCCCAGCATTTT
CDR3 protein: CATSDLQRQGSSNQPQHF

CDR3 length: 11
J gene: TRBJ2-7
clone size: -
V gene: TRBV30
D gene: TRBD1
CDR3 DNA: TGTGCCTGGAGTGTAGGGGGCAAGCAGTACTTC
CDR3 protein: CAWSVGGKQYF

CDR3 length: 15
J gene: TRBJ2-7
clone size: -
V gene: TRBV19
D gene: TRBD2
CDR3 DNA: TGTGCCAGTAGTCCGAAGCGGGGGGCCCCCTACGAGCAGTACTTC
CDR3 protein: CASSPKRGAPYEQYF

CDR3 length: 13
J gene: TRBJ2-5
clone size: -
V gene: TRBV18
D gene: TRBD2
CDR3 DNA: TGTGCCAGCCGGACTAGCGGGGAAGAGACCCAGTACTTC
CDR3 protein: CASRTSGEETQYF

CDR3 length: 14
J gene: TRBJ2-7
clone size: -
V gene: TRBV30
D gene: TRBD1
CDR3 DNA: TGTGCCTTGGGGACAGCCCGATTCAGGGACGAGCAGTACTTC
CDR3 protein: CALGTARFRDEQYF

CDR3 length: 15
J gene: TRBJ1-1
clone size: -
V gene: TRBV5-4
D gene: -
CDR3 DNA: TGTGCCAGCAGCCCCGAGGCAGGGAGGACGACTGAAGCTTTCTTT
CDR3 protein: CASSPEAGRTTEAFF

CDR3 length: 19
J gene: TRBJ1-6
clone size: -
V gene: TRBV7-8
D gene: -
CDR3 DNA: TGTGCCAGCACCATTAGGGGCGGTCTGAGCCCCATTTATAATTCACCCCTCCACTTT
CDR3 protein: CASTIRGGLSPIYNSPLHF

CDR3 length: 16
J gene: TRBJ1-4
clone size: once
V gene: TRBV4-1
D gene: -
CDR3 DNA: TGCGCCAGCAGCCAGGAACAGGGTGCAACTAATGAAAAACTGTTTTTT
CDR3 protein: CASSQEQGATNEKLFF

CDR3 length: 14
J gene: TRBJ1-1
clone size: -
V gene: TRBV19
D gene: TRBD1
CDR3 DNA: TGTGCCAGTAGTGGGACAGGACATAACACTGAAGCTTTCTTT
CDR3 protein: CASSGTGHNTEAFF

CDR3 length: 13
J gene: TRBJ1-4
clone size: -
V gene: TRBV29-1
D gene: -
CDR3 DNA: TGCAGCGCCGGAGGGGTGGAGGGTGAAAAACTGTTTTTT
CDR3 protein: CSAGGVEGEKLFF

CDR3 length: 13
J gene: TRBJ1-2
clone size: -
V gene: TRBV30
D gene: TRBD1
CDR3 DNA: TGTGCCTGGAGCGAATCAGGGGGACGTGGCTACACCTTC
CDR3 protein: CAWSESGGRGYTF

CDR3 length: 16
J gene: TRBJ2-5
clone size: -
V gene: TRBV5-8
D gene: -
CDR3 DNA: TGTGCCAGCAGGTTGGGGAGGAGAGGGGGCCAAGAGACCCAGTACTTC
CDR3 protein: CASRLGRRGGQETQYF

CDR3 length: 16
J gene: TRBJ2-3
clone size: -
V gene: TRBV7-9
D gene: TRBD1
CDR3 DNA: TGTGCCAGCAGCTTCCAACAGGGGGCACGCACAGATACGCAGTATTTT
CDR3 protein: CASSFQQGARTDTQYF

CDR3 length: 15
J gene: TRBJ1-6
clone size: once
V gene: TRBV9
D gene: TRBD1
CDR3 DNA: TGTGCCAGCAGCGGGGAGGGACAGGGTACTTCACCCCTCCACTTT
CDR3 protein: CASSGEGQGTSPLHF

CDR3 length: 14
J gene: TRBJ2-5
clone size: -
V gene: TRBV6-1
D gene: -
CDR3 DNA: TGTGCCAGCAGTGATTGGACATACCAAGAGACCCAGTACTTC
CDR3 protein: CASSDWTYQETQYF

CDR3 length: 13
J gene: TRBJ2-3
clone size: -
V gene: TRBV13
D gene: -
CDR3 DNA: TGTGCCAGCAGCCCCGGTCGCACAGATACGCAGTATTTT
CDR3 protein: CASSPGRTDTQYF

CDR3 length: 15
J gene: TRBJ2-1
clone size: -
V gene: TRBV19
D gene: TRBD2
CDR3 DNA: TGTGCCAGTAGTATAAGTAGCGGGGGGGCCAATGAGCAGTTCTTC
CDR3 protein: CASSISSGGANEQFF

CDR3 length: 12
J gene: TRBJ2-7
clone size: -
V gene: TRBV6-5
D gene: -
CDR3 DNA: TGTGCCAGCAGTTCCCCGTCCTACGAGCAGTACTTC
CDR3 protein: CASSSPSYEQYF

CDR3 length: 15
J gene: TRBJ2-1
clone size: -
V gene: TRBV5-1
D gene: TRBD2
CDR3 DNA: TGCGCCAGCAGCTTGAGACTAGCGGGAGTAGATGAGCAGTTCTTC
CDR3 protein: CASSLRLAGVDEQFF

CDR3 length: 16
J gene: TRBJ2-3
clone size: -
V gene: TRBV25-1
D gene: TRBD1
CDR3 DNA: TGTGCCAGCAGTGACCGTATCCAGGGGGCCCCAGATACGCAGTATTTT
CDR3 protein: CASSDRIQGAPDTQYF

CDR3 length: 16
J gene: TRBJ2-5
clone size: -
V gene: TRBV7-2
D gene: TRBD2
CDR3 DNA: TGTGCCAGCAGCTTAGATACTAGCGGGGGACAAGAGACCCAGTACTTC
CDR3 protein: CASSLDTSGGQETQYF

CDR3 length: 15
J gene: TRBJ2-7
clone size: -
V gene: TRBV7-2
D gene: -
CDR3 DNA: TGTGCCAGCAGCTTTATCGGGCAGGGTTCCTACGAGCAGTACTTC
CDR3 protein: CASSFIGQGSYEQYF

CDR3 length: 11
J gene: TRBJ2-7
clone size: -
V gene: TRBV20-1
D gene: -
CDR3 DNA: TGCAGTGCTACGCGGGGATACGAGCAGTACTTC
CDR3 protein: CSATRGYEQYF

CDR3 length: 13
J gene: TRBJ1-5
clone size: -
V gene: TRBV6-2/TRBV6-3
D gene: TRBD1
CDR3 DNA: TGTGCCAGCAGTCGGGACAGACTTCAGCCCCAGCATTTT
CDR3 protein: CASSRDRLQPQHF

CDR3 length: 16
J gene: TRBJ2-2
clone size: -
V gene: TRBV9
D gene: TRBD2
CDR3 DNA: TGTGCCAGCAGCGCACTAGCGGGGGGGAACACCGGGGAGCTGTTTTTT
CDR3 protein: CASSALAGGNTGELFF

CDR3 length: 15
J gene: TRBJ2-4
clone size: -
V gene: TRBV19
D gene: TRBD2
CDR3 DNA: TGTGCCACTCGTAACCTAGCGGGAGATAAAAACATTCAGTACTTC
CDR3 protein: CATRNLAGDKNIQYF

CDR3 length: 14
J gene: TRBJ1-1
clone size: -
V gene: TRBV6-5
D gene: -
CDR3 DNA: TGTGCCAGCGCAAAGGGGGGGGGAAGCACTGAAGCTTTCTTT
CDR3 protein: CASAKGGGSTEAFF

CDR3 length: 16
J gene: TRBJ2-7
clone size: -
V gene: TRBV7-4
D gene: TRBD2
CDR3 DNA: TGTGCCAGCAGCCCTCACCGTAGCGGGTGGGCCTACGAGCAGTACTTC
CDR3 protein: CASSPHRSGWAYEQYF

CDR3 length: 16
J gene: TRBJ1-4
clone size: -
V gene: TRBV7-6
D gene: TRBD1
CDR3 DNA: TGTGCCAGCAGCCTCCTCCCACAGGGGGTTGATGAAAAACTGTTTTTT
CDR3 protein: CASSLLPQGVDEKLFF

CDR3 length: 16
J gene: TRBJ1-5
clone size: -
V gene: TRBV6-2/TRBV6-3
D gene: TRBD1
CDR3 DNA: TGTGCCAGCAGCCCTCGGACAGGGGCAGTTAGACAGCCCCAGCATTTT
CDR3 protein: CASSPRTGAVRQPQHF

CDR3 length: 11
J gene: TRBJ1-1
clone size: -
V gene: TRBV3-1/TRBV3-2
D gene: -
CDR3 DNA: TGTGCCAGCAGCCACCTTTCTGAAGCTTTCTTT
CDR3 protein: CASSHLSEAFF

CDR3 length: 13
J gene: TRBJ2-1
clone size: -
V gene: TRBV4-3
D gene: -
CDR3 DNA: TGCGCCAGCAGCCAGCTGGTGGGGGCCGAGCAGTTCTTC
CDR3 protein: CASSQLVGAEQFF

CDR3 length: 15
J gene: TRBJ2-1
clone size: -
V gene: TRBV4-1
D gene: TRBD2
CDR3 DNA: TGCGCCAGCAGCCCCCGAGGTAGCGGGAACAATGAGCAGTTCTTC
CDR3 protein: CASSPRGSGNNEQFF